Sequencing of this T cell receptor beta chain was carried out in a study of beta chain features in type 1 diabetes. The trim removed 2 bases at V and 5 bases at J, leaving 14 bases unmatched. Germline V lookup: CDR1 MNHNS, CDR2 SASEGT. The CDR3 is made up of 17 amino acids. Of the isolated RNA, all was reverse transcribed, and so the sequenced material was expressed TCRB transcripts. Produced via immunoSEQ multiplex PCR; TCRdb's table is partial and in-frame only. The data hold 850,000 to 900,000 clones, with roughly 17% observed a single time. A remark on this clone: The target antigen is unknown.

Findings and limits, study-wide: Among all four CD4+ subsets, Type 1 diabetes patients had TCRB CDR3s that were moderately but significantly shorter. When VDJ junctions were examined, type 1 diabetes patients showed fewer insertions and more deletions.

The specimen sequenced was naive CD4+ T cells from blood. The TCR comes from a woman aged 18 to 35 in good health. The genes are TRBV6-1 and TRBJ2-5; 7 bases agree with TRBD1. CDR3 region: CASSELMGTAAGETQYF. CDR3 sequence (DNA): TGTGCCAGCAGTGAATTGATGGGGACAGCGGCTGGTGAGACCCAGTACTTC.